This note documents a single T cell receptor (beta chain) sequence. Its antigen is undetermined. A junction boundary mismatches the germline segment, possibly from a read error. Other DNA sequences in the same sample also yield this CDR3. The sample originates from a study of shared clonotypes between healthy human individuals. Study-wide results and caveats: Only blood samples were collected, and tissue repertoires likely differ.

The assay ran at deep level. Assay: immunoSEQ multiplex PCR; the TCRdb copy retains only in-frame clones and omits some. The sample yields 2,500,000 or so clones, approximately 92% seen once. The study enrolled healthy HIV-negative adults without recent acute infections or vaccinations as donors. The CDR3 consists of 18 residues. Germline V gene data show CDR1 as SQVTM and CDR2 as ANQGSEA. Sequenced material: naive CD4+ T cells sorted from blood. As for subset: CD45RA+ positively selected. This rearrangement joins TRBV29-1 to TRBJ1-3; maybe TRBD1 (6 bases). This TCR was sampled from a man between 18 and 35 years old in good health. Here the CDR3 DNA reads TGCAGCGTTGAAGAGATCGGACAGTCCCCCGGCTCTGGAAACACCATATACTTT. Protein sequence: CSVEEIGQSPGSGNTIYF.